The entry that follows covers one T cell receptor beta chain sequence. The data were obtained in a study of Tregs in tolerant kidney transplant recipients. Measured with immunoSEQ multiplex PCR; TCRdb has only the in-frame clones, and not every one. The data show more than 90,000 clones, about 91% seen once. The trim removed 4 bases at V and 0 bases at J, leaving 8 bases unmatched. This CDR3 spans 17 amino acids. The V gene's germline CDR1 is SGHTA and CDR2 FQGTGA. The clonotype was recovered from a human donor in good health. Sequenced sample: CD4+ T cells from blood. The chain links TRBV7-3 to TRBJ2-3, with TRBD1 matching 9 bases. The CDR3 region is CASSSGPGTGSTDTQYF. The CDR3 DNA sequence: TGTGCCAGCAGCTCTGGTCCGGGGACAGGGAGCACAGATACGCAGTATTTT.